This section outlines one T cell receptor beta chain sequence together with its context. Its antigen is currently unknown. Germline V CDR1 and CDR2: SGHRS, YFSETQ. The CDR3 is 15 residues long. V lost 3 bases, J lost 3 bases, and 16 bases lay in between. This entry belongs to a study of cytomegalovirus exposure and HLA in healthy donors. Study-wide results and limits: TCR beta V- and J-gene trimming was later associated with a missense DCLRE1C variant.

60 Vbeta and 13 Jbeta primers were used in PCR. Sequenced by immunoSEQ multiplex PCR; TCRdb stores in-frame clones only, minus some. Its table records about 51,000 clones. The chain is built from TRBV5-1 and TRBJ2-7; D perhaps matches TRBD2 (5 bases). This TCR was sampled from a female donor in good health and CMV-seronegative. Material for sequencing was PBMCs. The CDR3 DNA follows: TGCGCCAGCAGCTCTTCAAGCGGTAATGTCTACGAGCAGTACTTC. It is translated as CASSSSSGNVYEQYF.